The T cell receptor beta chain described here comes from a study of shared clonotypes between healthy human individuals. Naive CD8 cells lacked CD45RO, underwent positive selection for CCR7 and left out terminally differentiated effector memory CD45RA+ cells. CDR3 length equals 15 residues. Germline loops: CDR1 PRHDT, CDR2 FYEKMQ (reference sequence). V was pared by 3 bases and J by 7 bases, with 18 bases between. Produced via immunoSEQ multiplex PCR; TCRdb's table is partial and in-frame only. Here the sample spans around 610,000 clones, about 96% being singletons. The receptor was derived from a woman aged 25 to 39 in good health. The sequencing sample was made of naive CD8+ T cells sorted from blood. The chain carries TRBV13 and TRBJ1-1; D unresolved. As DNA, the CDR3 is TGTGCCAGCAGCTTGGAACCTGGCCGAGCTAGTGAAGCTTTCTTT. As protein: CASSLEPGRASEAFF.